The 24 T cell receptor beta chains reported below all come from one sample, sequenced in a study of T-cell memory formation after mild COVID-19. In TCRdb, the 5' RACE reads were re-called with MiXCR into one record per CDR3 protein. The sample lists around 310,000 distinct CDR3 sequences, 20% to 25% occurring once. What was sequenced was PBMCs or a T cell subset sorted from them (not recorded which). The receptors shown here come from a man between 18 and 35 years old who had mild COVID-19 (a few samples of this study predate the infection). Cell type and time point are not known.

The V call is TRBV11-1, the J call TRBJ1-1; maybe TRBD1 (6 bases). V was shortened by 5 bases and J by 9 bases, with 13 bases between the two germline ends. Per the germline V gene, CDR1 is SGHAT and CDR2 is FQDESV (reference sequence). The CDR3 is 12 residues long. The CDR3 DNA follows: TGTGCCAGCAGCCGTGGCTGGGGGCAAGCTTTCTTT. Its translation is CASSRGWGQAFF.

The DNA for the CDR3 is TGTGCCAGCAGCCGATTCGTCGACGGGACAGGGTACGGCTCACCCCTCCACTTT. Translation: CASSRFVDGTGYGSPLHF. The chain links TRBV6-2 or TRBV6-3 to TRBJ1-6; 9 bases are a match to TRBD1. The germline gives CDR1 MNHEY, CDR2 SVGEGT. The CDR3 totals 18 residues. V lost 6 bases, J lost 10 bases, and 19 bases stayed unmatched.

The table lists this clonotype with a few counts. The chain recombines TRBV2 with TRBJ1-6; D is uncertain. The CDR3 runs 16 residues. V lost 7 bases and J 0 bases, leaving 13 bases between the germline ends. Germline CDR1 reads SNHLY; CDR2 reads FYNNEI. CDR3 sequence: CASTAAVHSYNSPLHF. Here the CDR3 DNA reads TGTGCCAGCACCGCGGCAGTCCACTCCTATAATTCACCCCTCCACTTT.

V usage is TRBV11-2 and J usage is TRBJ1-5; D is unclear. The CDR3 consists of 17 residues. Germline assignment: CDR1 SGHAT and CDR2 FQNNGV. With 5 bases removed from V and 0 bases from J, the gap between germline ends came to 17 bases. The chain's CDR3 is CASSPRFRADSNQPQHF. The CDR3 nucleotides read TGTGCCAGCAGCCCCCGGTTCCGGGCTGATAGCAATCAGCCCCAGCATTTT.

The chain combines TRBV5-1 with TRBJ2-7, with D perhaps TRBD1 or TRBD2 (5 bases each). There are 15 residues in the CDR3. Germline-derived CDR1 and CDR2 are SGHRS and YFSETQ. The V gene lost 1 base and the J gene lost 6 bases, with 17 bases spanning the gap. CDR3 nucleotide sequence: TGCGCCAGCAGCTTGTGGGGGTCCCCGGATAGCGAGCAGTACGTC. It is translated as CASSLWGSPDSEQYV.

This clonotype came up a few times. The V gene is TRBV29-1, the J gene TRBJ2-1, with TRBD1 matching over 8 bases. V was clipped by 1 base and J by 2 bases; unmatched bases: 7. CDR3 size: 16 residues. Germline CDR1 reads SQVTM; CDR2 reads ANQGSEA. Here the CDR3 reads CSVEGARTGPYNEQFF. The CDR3 coding sequence is TGCAGCGTTGAAGGAGCAAGGACAGGGCCCTACAATGAGCAGTTCTTC.

The rearrangement joins TRBV12-3 or TRBV12-4 to TRBJ2-2; D not certain. With 6 bases removed from V and 7 bases from J, the gap between germline ends came to 15 bases. CDR3 length equals 14 residues. CDR3 protein: CASRGVGKNGELFF. DNA for the CDR3: TGTGCCAGCAGGGGCGTAGGGAAGAACGGGGAGCTGTTTTTT.

This clonotype was counted a single time. The rearrangement links TRBV4-3 to TRBJ1-4; 10 bases agree with TRBD1. CDR1 and CDR2 from the germline V gene are LGHNA and YSLEER. Trimming removed 4 bases from V and 6 bases from J; junction bases left unmatched: 5. The CDR3 sequence is 15 residues long. The CDR3 region is CASSRSGTGDEKLFF. As DNA, the CDR3 is TGCGCCAGCAGCCGGTCCGGGACAGGGGATGAAAAACTGTTTTTT.

This clonotype has ten or more counts. This chain joins TRBV20-1 and TRBJ2-5, with D unclear. CDR1 is DFQATT, CDR2 SNEGSKA, per germline (reference sequence). The V and J ends lost 6 bases and 5 bases respectively, with 7 bases between them. This CDR3 has 10 amino acids. CDR3 sequence reads: CSALRETQYF. CDR3 coding DNA: TGCAGTGCGCTTAGGGAGACCCAGTACTTC.

J is TRBJ2-5 and V is TRBV12-3 or TRBV12-4, with D possibly matching TRBD2 (6 bases). Trimming took off 3 bases at V and 5 bases at J, with 13 bases between the two ends. The CDR3 runs to 14 residues. The CDR3 nucleotides are TGTGCCAGCAGTTTCAGCGGGCCCGGGGAGACCCAGTACTTC. This gives the protein CASSFSGPGETQYF.

V is TRBV11-2 and J is TRBJ2-1, with 11 positions matching TRBD1. CDR3 size: 16 residues. Trimming took 5 bases from V and 1 from J; bases not matched to a gene: 4. Germline assignment: CDR1 SGHAT and CDR2 FQNNGV. For the CDR3, the DNA is TGTGCCAGCAGCCCAAGGGACAGGGGGTCCTACAATGAGCAGTTCTTC. Its translation is CASSPRDRGSYNEQFF.

This rearrangement joins TRBV9 to TRBJ2-5, with D perhaps TRBD2 (6 bases). The CDR3 runs to 14 residues. Trimming took 1 base from V and 2 from J, leaving 9 bases between them. CDR1 is SGDLS, CDR2 YYNGEE, per germline. For the CDR3, the DNA is TGTGCCAGCAGCGTATCGGGGGATCAAGAGACCCAGTACTTC. Residues: CASSVSGDQETQYF.

The chain carries TRBV7-6 and TRBJ2-3; 8 positions match TRBD2. Germline V lookup: CDR1 SGHVS, CDR2 FNYEAQ. The CDR3 has 15 amino acids. With V trimmed by 5 bases and J by 3 bases, 7 bases remained unmatched. The CDR3: CASSPFAGGTDTQYF. CDR3 nucleotide sequence: TGTGCCAGCAGCCCCTTCGCGGGGGGAACAGATACGCAGTATTTT.

This clonotype was counted between two and nine times. V gene TRBV5-1 combines with J gene TRBJ1-2, with D possibly matching TRBD1 (5 bases). The V end was cut by 6 bases, the J end by 6 bases, with 18 bases between. Germline V gives CDR1 SGHRS, CDR2 YFSETQ. This CDR3 contains 14 residues. CDR3 nucleotide sequence: TGCGCCAGCAAACTAGGGGACCTCCGACATGGCTACACCTTC. Residues: CASKLGDLRHGYTF.

This chain connects TRBV27 to TRBJ1-4; 11 bases match TRBD1. The V segment lost 7 bases and the J segment 6 bases; nucleotides outside the gene matches: 19. The CDR3 is made up of 19 amino acids. Looked up from germline, CDR1 is MNHEY and CDR2 is SMNVEV (reference sequence). The DNA for the CDR3 is TGTGCCAGCACACAAAGCCCCGGGACAGGGGGGAAGGTGGATGAAAAACTGTTTTTT. Protein sequence: CASTQSPGTGGKVDEKLFF.

This clonotype was detected only a few times. The CDR3 is CSAILAGGPRPQYF. CDR3 nucleotides: TGCAGTGCGATTTTGGCGGGGGGGCCCCGGCCCCAGTACTTC. The chain recombines TRBV20-1 with TRBJ2-5, with TRBD2 matching over 9 bases. Trimming at V came to 6 bases and at J to 9 bases, leaving 14 bases not matched to a gene. This CDR3 comprises 14 residues. CDR1 is DFQATT, CDR2 SNEGSKA, per germline (reference sequence).

The V and J genes are TRBV15 and TRBJ2-1; unclear D gene. Trimming took off 2 bases at V and 4 bases at J, with 6 bases between the two ends. Germline loops: CDR1 LNHNV, CDR2 YYDKDF (reference sequence). CDR3 length: 13 amino acids. The CDR3 region is CATSRQVYNEQFF. Here the CDR3 DNA reads TGTGCCACCAGCAGACAGGTATACAATGAGCAGTTCTTC.

This clonotype was seen a few times. The chain couples TRBV29-1 to TRBJ1-1; D not resolved. The CDR3 totals 15 residues. The germline V and J ends were trimmed by 4 bases and 0 bases, with 15 bases remaining between them. Germline V gene lookup returns CDR1 SQVTM and CDR2 ANQGSEA. The CDR3: CSVVSAETMNTEAFF. In nucleotides, the CDR3 is TGCAGCGTTGTTTCGGCGGAAACCATGAACACTGAAGCTTTCTTT.

This chain connects TRBV12-3 or TRBV12-4 to TRBJ2-7; TRBD2 agrees at 7 bases. V lost 7 bases and J lost 4; bases outside the gene matches: 4. The CDR3 is made up of 12 amino acids. CDR3 residues: CASTQGGYEQYF. The CDR3, as DNA: TGTGCCAGCACCCAGGGAGGGTACGAGCAGTACTTC.

This clonotype was counted a few times. The V gene is TRBV20-1, the J gene TRBJ1-5; D is unclear. This CDR3 is built from 15 residues. The germline V gene encodes CDR1 DFQATT and CDR2 SNEGSKA (reference sequence). V was shortened by 3 bases and J by 3 bases, with 15 bases between the two germline ends. CDR3 sequence: CSARRDSYPNQPQHF. The CDR3 region has the DNA TGCAGTGCTAGGAGGGATTCCTACCCCAATCAGCCCCAGCATTTT.

V usage is TRBV4-1 and J usage is TRBJ1-5, with TRBD1 as a possible D gene (5 bases). In germline, CDR1 is MGHRA, CDR2 YSYEKL. The CDR3 contains 15 residues. Trimming removed 2 bases at V and 0 bases at J, with 8 bases between. CDR3 sequence: CASSQPQGSNQPQHF. The CDR3 DNA reads TGCGCCAGCAGCCAACCCCAGGGTAGCAATCAGCCCCAGCATTTT.

This clonotype was seen at least ten times. The chain combines TRBV19 with TRBJ1-1, with a weak D call TRBD1 (5 bases). The length of the CDR3 is 13 residues. V was cut by 6 bases and J by 0 bases, with 8 bases left in between. CDR1 and CDR2 from the germline V gene are LNHDA and SQIVND (reference sequence). In nucleotides, the CDR3 is TGTGCCAGTAGCTCGACAGTGAACACTGAAGCTTTCTTT. It translates to CASSSTVNTEAFF.

The chain is built from TRBV29-1 and TRBJ1-1, with D maybe TRBD1 (5 bases). V lost 6 bases and J lost 3, with 8 bases in between. Germline loops: CDR1 SQVTM, CDR2 ANQGSEA. There are 11 residues in the CDR3. This CDR3 is CSVAGYTEAFF. DNA of the CDR3: TGCAGCGTCGCAGGGTACACTGAAGCTTTCTTT.

The rearrangement joins TRBV6-6 to TRBJ1-5; 8 nucleotides agree with TRBD1. Germline V gene sequence: CDR1 MNHNY, CDR2 SVGAGI (reference sequence). The CDR3 runs 15 residues. After removal of 0 bases from V and 2 bases from J, the junction contained 0 bases not matched to a gene. CDR3 bases: TGTGCCAGCAGTTACTCGGACAGGGGCAATCAGCCCCAGCATTTT. Translated: CASSYSDRGNQPQHF.